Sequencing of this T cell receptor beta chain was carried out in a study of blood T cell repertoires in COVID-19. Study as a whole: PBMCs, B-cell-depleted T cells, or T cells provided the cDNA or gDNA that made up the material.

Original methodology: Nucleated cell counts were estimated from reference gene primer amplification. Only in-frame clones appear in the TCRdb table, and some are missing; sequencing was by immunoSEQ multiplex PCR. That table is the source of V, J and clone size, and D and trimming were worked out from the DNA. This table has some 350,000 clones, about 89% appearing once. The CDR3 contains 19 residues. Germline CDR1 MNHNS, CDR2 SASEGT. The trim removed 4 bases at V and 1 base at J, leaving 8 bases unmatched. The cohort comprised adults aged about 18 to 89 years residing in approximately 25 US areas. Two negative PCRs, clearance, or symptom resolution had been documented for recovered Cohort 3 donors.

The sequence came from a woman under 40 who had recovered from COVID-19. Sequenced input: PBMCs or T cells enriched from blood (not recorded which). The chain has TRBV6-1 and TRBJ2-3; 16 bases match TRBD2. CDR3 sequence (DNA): TGTGCCAGCAGTGGGGCGGGACTAGCGGGGGGGCCGGGCACAGATACGCAGTATTTT. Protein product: CASSGAGLAGGPGTDTQYF.